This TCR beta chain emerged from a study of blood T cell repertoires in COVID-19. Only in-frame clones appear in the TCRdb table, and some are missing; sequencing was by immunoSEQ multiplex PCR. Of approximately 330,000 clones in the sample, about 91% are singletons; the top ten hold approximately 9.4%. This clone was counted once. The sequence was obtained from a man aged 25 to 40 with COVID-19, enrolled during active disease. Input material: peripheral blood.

CDR3 protein: CASSWDSGGYTF. The CDR3, as DNA: TGTGCCAGCTCCTGGGACTCGGGGGGCTACACCTTC. The chain employs TRBV25-1 and TRBJ1-2; D might be TRBD1 (5 bases). The germline V and J ends were trimmed by 8 bases and 8 bases, with 15 bases remaining between them. The germline V gene has CDR1 MGHDK and CDR2 SYGVNS. This CDR3 spans 12 amino acids.